This T cell receptor (beta chain) was sequenced for a study of tumor-infiltrating lymphocytes in primary liver carcinoma. Study context: Surgeons treated the primary liver carcinoma of the patients by surgical resection.

This clonotype showed up many times. The V gene lost 7 bases and the J gene lost 9 bases, with 9 bases spanning the gap. Germline assignment: CDR1 MNHEY and CDR2 SVGEGT. This CDR3 spans 11 amino acids. From about 490 ng of total RNA, TCR beta-specific cDNA was reverse-transcribed using a constant-region primer. Amplification in three nested multiplex PCR rounds with slightly modified ARM-PCR gave rise to TCR beta libraries. TRBV1-TRBV30 forward primers paired with a C-beta reverse primer drove the first two PCR rounds, about 9 cycles each. Each CDR3 protein is one row after TCRdb ran MiXCR on the multiplex PCR reads. The sample has roughly 330,000 distinct CDR3 sequences; 65% are singletons. Alongside blood RNA obtained from unsorted whole blood, germline DNA was also extracted.

The clonotype comes from a man aged 40-49 years with primary liver carcinoma and hepatitis B virus infection. This rearrangement joins TRBV6-2 or TRBV6-3 to TRBJ2-2; D is ambiguous. What was sequenced was peripheral blood. The DNA of the CDR3 is TGTGCCAGCATTCCAGGCAGGGAGCTGTTTTTT. It encodes CASIPGRELFF.